This T cell receptor beta chain was observed in a study of blood T cells in healthy people across ages. Study-level results: Long-lived donors exceeded aged donors in naive CD4+ cells and diversity. Changes seen in expanded clonotypes were possibly confounded by donor CMV status left unknown. Across the age range, TCR beta diversity per million T cells fell in a roughly linear way.

A note on this clonotype: Its antigen is as yet unknown.

CDR3 length: 14 residues. V was clipped by 0 bases and J by 6 bases, with 10 bases between them. Germline CDR1 is SGDLS and CDR2 is YYNGEE. The total RNA that was extracted per sample amounted to at least 5.5 micrograms. The use of a sample-barcoded 5' primer and a J-beta primer mix characterized a second PCR of roughly 6 to 12 cycles. TCRdb re-called the 5' RACE reads with MiXCR, one entry per CDR3 protein. This sample has approximately 690,000 distinct CDR3 sequences, with 58% found just once. This chain links TRBV9 with TRBJ2-4; unclear D gene. This receptor was identified in a man aged 60 to 75 in good health. The sample was blood. DNA for the CDR3: TGTGCCAGCAGCGTAGCCACAGCAGGAAACATTCAGTACTTC. Translated: CASSVATAGNIQYF.